This TCR beta chain was profiled in a study of T cell repertoires in cytomegalovirus infection (dated by TCRdb to about 2019). For context, the study as a whole: The peptide stimulations were aimed at well-studied HLA-B-restricted epitopes as well as recently identified HLA-C-restricted CMV epitopes, whose presentation resists viral immunomodulation. Donor HLA type was relevant to the analysis, because carriage of CMV infection together with the matching HLA type was indicated by public TCR beta signatures. Findings and caveats that apply to the study as a whole: In both this cohort and an independent cohort of several hundred donors, the cumulative frequency of public TCR beta family members distinguished carriers of CMV infection plus the relevant HLA type. The ex vivo response was dominated by HLA-C-restricted CMV-specific TCR beta clonotypes, which also provided the single most frequent clonotype in two of eight donors.

Explained via the paper, the treatment or condition label denotes: in vitro stimulation with specific CMV peptide epitopes to enrich CMV-specific T cells. Worth noting for this clonotype: The target of this receptor is not known. Qualities for individual bases were not recorded, and no much larger clone is one base off.

Sequencing used an Illumina HiSeq 1500. TCRdb's own reprocessing of the public reads used fastp at Q25 and MiXCR and kept productive beta chains. Each CDR3 protein appears once, grouped with its most common genes and DNA. The sample table lists approximately 120,000 distinct CDR3 sequences, about 30% of them with a count of one. About 81% of the sample rests with the top ten. The sample here was CD8+ T cells from cultured PBMCs, taken from culture after CMV antigen stimulation. This clonotype originated in a human donor in good health (CMV status not recorded). Some clones in this sample may be carry-over from other donors' samples.

The DNA sequence is given as TGTGCCAGCAGTGCTACTCAGGAGCCCTACGAGCAGTACTTC. This sequence encodes CASSATQEPYEQYF. The rearranged segments are TRBV28 and TRBJ2-7; the D segment cannot be called with confidence. Including the terminal cysteine and phenylalanine, the CDR3 comprises 14 residues. Only the CDR3 region is kept as DNA, spanning 42 bases read in frame from base 1. Based on the germline V gene, the CDR1 and CDR2 sequences are MDHEN and SYDVKM. V is clipped by 5 bases and J by 2 bases, and the sequence between their germline boundaries is 13 bases long.